This T cell receptor (beta chain) was sequenced for a study of CD8+CD57+ T cells in acquired aplastic anemia. Deletions cut 8 bases from V and 1 base from J, with 21 bases between. Germline CDR1 reads ENHRY; CDR2 reads SYGVKD. The CDR3 is made up of 17 amino acids. The use of genomic DNA as template underpinned the TCR beta VDJ and CDR3 profiling. Via MiXCR, TCRdb re-called the reads, giving one row per CDR3 protein. The sample shows under 200,000 distinct CDR3 sequences, roughly half of them seen only once. Patients chosen for sequencing had shown CD8+CD57+ cell expansion by flow cytometry. The chain carries TRBV10-3 and TRBJ1-3; D is perhaps TRBD1 (5 bases). This TCR was sampled from a human donor with aplastic anemia. Sequenced material: sorted CD4+, CD8+, or CD8+CD57+ T cells (not recorded which) from PBMCs. The CDR3 region is CAILTRDLQESGNTIYF. CDR3 bases: TGTGCCATCTTAACTCGGGACCTACAGGAATCTGGAAACACCATATATTTT.